The source of this T cell receptor (beta chain) is a study of T-cell memory formation after mild COVID-19. In its sample, this clonotype was seen a few times. This CDR3 is 17 amino acids long. Germline CDR1 is SGDLS and CDR2 is YYNGEE. V dropped 4 bases and J dropped 3; count of bases not matched to a gene: 12. In TCRdb, the 5' RACE reads were re-called with MiXCR into one record per CDR3 protein. The sample records hundreds of thousands of distinct CDR3 sequences, approximately 15% being singletons. The rearrangement uses TRBV9 and TRBJ2-3; the match to TRBD1 covers 9 bases. The TCR sequence derives from a man between 18 and 29 years old who had mild COVID-19 (a few samples of this study predate the infection). Cell type and time point are not known. The sample was PBMCs or a T cell subset sorted from them (not recorded which). The DNA for the CDR3 is TGTGCCAGCAGCCCCAGACCGGGACAGGGAGATACAGATACGCAGTATTTT. It specifies CASSPRPGQGDTDTQYF.